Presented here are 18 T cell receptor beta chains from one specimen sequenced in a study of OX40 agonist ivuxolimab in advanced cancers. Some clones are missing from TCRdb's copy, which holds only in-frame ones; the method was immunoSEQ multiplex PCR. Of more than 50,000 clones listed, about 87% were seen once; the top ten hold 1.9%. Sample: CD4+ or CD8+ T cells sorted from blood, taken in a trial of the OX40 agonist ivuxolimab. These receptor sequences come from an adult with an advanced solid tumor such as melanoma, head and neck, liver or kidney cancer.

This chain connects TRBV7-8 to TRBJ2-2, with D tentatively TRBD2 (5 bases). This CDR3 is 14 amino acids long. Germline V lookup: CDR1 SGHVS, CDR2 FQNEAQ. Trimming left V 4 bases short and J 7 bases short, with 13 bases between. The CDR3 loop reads CASSWRIGIGELFF. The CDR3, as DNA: TGTGCCAGCAGCTGGAGAATCGGGATCGGGGAGCTGTTTTTT.

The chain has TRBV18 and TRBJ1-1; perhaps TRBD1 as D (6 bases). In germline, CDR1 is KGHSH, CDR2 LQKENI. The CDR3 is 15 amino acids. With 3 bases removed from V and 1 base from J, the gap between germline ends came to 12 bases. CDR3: CASSPGQIRNTEAFF. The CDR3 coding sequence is TGTGCCAGCTCACCGGGACAAATTAGGAACACTGAAGCTTTCTTT.

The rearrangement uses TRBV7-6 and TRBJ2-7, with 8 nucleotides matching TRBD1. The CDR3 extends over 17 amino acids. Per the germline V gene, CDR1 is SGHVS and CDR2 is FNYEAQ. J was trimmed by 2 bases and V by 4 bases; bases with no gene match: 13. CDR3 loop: CASSSGTGLKGAYEQYF. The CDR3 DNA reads TGTGCCAGCAGCTCCGGGACAGGTTTGAAAGGGGCCTACGAGCAGTACTTC.

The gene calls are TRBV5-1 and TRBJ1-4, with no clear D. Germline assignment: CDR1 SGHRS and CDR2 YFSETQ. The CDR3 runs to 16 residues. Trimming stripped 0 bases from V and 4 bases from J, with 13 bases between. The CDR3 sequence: CASSLGFTSVNEKLFF. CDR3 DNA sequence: TGCGCCAGCAGCTTGGGGTTTACGAGTGTTAATGAAAAACTGTTTTTT.

The CDR3 here is CASGLVLPGLENTEAFF. CDR3 sequence (DNA): TGTGCTAGTGGTTTGGTACTGCCTGGTTTGGAGAACACTGAAGCTTTCTTT. The rearrangement joins TRBV12-5 to TRBJ1-1; no reliable D call. The CDR3 has 17 amino acids. Trimming shortened V by 0 bases and J by 1 base, and 15 bases separated the two germline ends. The germline V gene has CDR1 LGHNT and CDR2 FRNRAP.

The CDR3 reads CASSLAGGVSDTQYF. CDR3 coding DNA: TGTGCCAGCAGCTTAGCGGGGGGGGTATCAGATACGCAGTATTTT. The chain couples TRBV7-6 to TRBJ2-3, with TRBD2 matching over 7 bases. Germline V gene data show CDR1 as SGHVS and CDR2 as FNYEAQ. Losses at the gene ends were 0 bases for V and 4 bases for J; bases not matched to a gene: 4. CDR3 length: 15 amino acids. Complete variable domain (other parts from reference TRBV7-6 and TRBJ2-3): GAGVSQSPRYKVTKRGQDVALRCDPISGHVSLYWYRQALGQGPEFLTYFNYEAQQDKSGLPNDRFSAERPEGSISTLTIQRTEQRDSAMYRCASSLAGGVSDTQYFGPGTRLTVL.

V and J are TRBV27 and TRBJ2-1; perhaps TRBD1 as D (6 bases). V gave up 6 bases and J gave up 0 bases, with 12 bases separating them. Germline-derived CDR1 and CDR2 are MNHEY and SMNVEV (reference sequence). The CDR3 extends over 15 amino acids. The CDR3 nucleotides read TGTGCCAGCAGCCCCAGGGGCATCTCCTACAATGAGCAGTTCTTC. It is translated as CASSPRGISYNEQFF.

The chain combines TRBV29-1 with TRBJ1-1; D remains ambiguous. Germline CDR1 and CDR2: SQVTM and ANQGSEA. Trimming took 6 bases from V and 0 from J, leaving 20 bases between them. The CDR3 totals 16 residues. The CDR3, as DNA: TGCAGCGTACCTAAATCGGAGTATACCATGAACACTGAAGCTTTCTTT. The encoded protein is CSVPKSEYTMNTEAFF.

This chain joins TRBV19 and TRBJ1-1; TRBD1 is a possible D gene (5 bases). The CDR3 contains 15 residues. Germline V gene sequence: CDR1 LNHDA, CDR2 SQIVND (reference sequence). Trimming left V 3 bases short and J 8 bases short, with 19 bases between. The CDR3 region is CASSIPWSPGKEAFF. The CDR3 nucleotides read TGTGCCAGTAGTATCCCTTGGTCGCCAGGGAAAGAAGCTTTCTTT.

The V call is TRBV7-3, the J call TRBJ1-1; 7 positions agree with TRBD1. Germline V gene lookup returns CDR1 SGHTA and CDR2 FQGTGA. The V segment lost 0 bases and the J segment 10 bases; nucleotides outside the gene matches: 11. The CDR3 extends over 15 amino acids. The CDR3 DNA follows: TGTGCCAGCAGCTTAACGCCGGGACAGCAACTTGGAGCTTTCTTT. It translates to CASSLTPGQQLGAFF.

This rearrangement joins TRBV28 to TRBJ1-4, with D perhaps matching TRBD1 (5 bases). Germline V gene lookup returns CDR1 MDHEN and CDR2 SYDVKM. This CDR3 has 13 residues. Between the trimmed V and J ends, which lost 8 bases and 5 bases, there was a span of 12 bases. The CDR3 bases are TGTGCCAGCCGGGGGGGAATCAATGAAAAACTGTTTTTT. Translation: CASRGGINEKLFF.

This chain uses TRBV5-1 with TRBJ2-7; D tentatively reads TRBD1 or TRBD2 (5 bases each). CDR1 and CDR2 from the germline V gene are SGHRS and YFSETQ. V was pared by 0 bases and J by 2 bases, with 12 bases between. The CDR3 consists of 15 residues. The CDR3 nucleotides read TGCGCCAGCAGCTTGGAGCCGGGGCGAACCTACGAGCAGTACTTC. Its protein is CASSLEPGRTYEQYF.

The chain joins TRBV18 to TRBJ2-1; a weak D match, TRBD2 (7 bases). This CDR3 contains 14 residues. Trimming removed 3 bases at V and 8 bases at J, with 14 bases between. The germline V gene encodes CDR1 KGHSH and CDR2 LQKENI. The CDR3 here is CASSPSRGADEQFF. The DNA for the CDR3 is TGTGCCAGCTCACCTTCTCGGGGGGCCGATGAGCAGTTCTTC.

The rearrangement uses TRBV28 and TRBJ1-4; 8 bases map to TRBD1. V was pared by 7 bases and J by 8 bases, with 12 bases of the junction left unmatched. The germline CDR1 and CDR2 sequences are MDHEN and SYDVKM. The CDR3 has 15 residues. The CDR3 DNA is TGTGCCAGCACCGGCTACAGGGGGTTTCAAGAAAAACTGTTTTTT. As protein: CASTGYRGFQEKLFF.

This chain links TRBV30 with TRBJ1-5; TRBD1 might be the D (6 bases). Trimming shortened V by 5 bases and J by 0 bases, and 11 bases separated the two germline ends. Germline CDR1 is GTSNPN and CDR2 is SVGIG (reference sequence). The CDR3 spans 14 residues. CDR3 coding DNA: TGTGCCTGGGCAGGGACAAATAGCAATCAGCCCCAGCATTTT. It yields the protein CAWAGTNSNQPQHF.

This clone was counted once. The CDR3 loop is CASSPDRGQPQHF. The CDR3 coding sequence is TGTGCCAGCTCCCCCGACAGAGGTCAGCCCCAGCATTTT. The chain recombines TRBV18 with TRBJ1-5, with D possibly matching TRBD1 (5 bases). Germline V CDR1 and CDR2: KGHSH, LQKENI. The V gene lost 6 bases and the J gene lost 6 bases, with 12 bases spanning the gap. The length of the CDR3 is 13 residues.

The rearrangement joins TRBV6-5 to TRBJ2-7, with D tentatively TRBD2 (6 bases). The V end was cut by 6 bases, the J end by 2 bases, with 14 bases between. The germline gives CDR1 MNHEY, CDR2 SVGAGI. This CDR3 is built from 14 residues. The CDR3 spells CASSPTGGPYEQYF. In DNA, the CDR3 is TGTGCCAGCAGCCCAACCGGGGGACCCTACGAGCAGTACTTC.

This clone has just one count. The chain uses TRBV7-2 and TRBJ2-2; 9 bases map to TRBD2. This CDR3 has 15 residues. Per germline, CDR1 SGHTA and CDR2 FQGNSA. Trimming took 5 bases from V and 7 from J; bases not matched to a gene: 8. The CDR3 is CASSQRTSADGELFF. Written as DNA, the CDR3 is TGTGCCAGCAGCCAGAGGACTAGCGCCGACGGGGAGCTGTTTTTT.